This T cell receptor (beta chain) appears in the sequencing data of a study of cytomegalovirus exposure and HLA in healthy donors. CDR1 and CDR2 from the germline V gene are SGHDN and FVKESK. Trimming left V 4 bases short and J 0 bases short, with 10 bases between. The CDR3 totals 15 residues. Findings and caveats of the study: The authors confirmed in vitro that a few CMV-associated chains were specific for CMV antigens. Cytomegalovirus status was reportedly diagnosed by the classifier with high specificity and sensitivity.

60 Vbeta and 13 Jbeta primers were used in PCR. Authors' methods: As a later analysis found, there were around 86 million unique TCR beta chains, of which roughly 11 million were shared. Produced via immunoSEQ multiplex PCR; TCRdb's table is partial and in-frame only. For V, J and clone size, that table is used; D and trimming come from the DNA. The data contain 100,000 or so clones, roughly 79% of them singletons. A remark on this clone: The antigen is unknown.

The material sequenced was PBMCs. The sequence derives from a man in his forties in good health and CMV-seronegative. The chain uses TRBV14 and TRBJ2-4, with TRBD1 as a possible D gene (5 bases). The CDR3: CASSPSGIAKNIQYF. For the CDR3, the DNA is TGTGCCAGCAGCCCTTCAGGGATAGCCAAAAACATTCAGTACTTC.